These T cell receptor beta chains were read from a single sample in a study of technical replicates of blood from a few donors. The method was immunoSEQ multiplex PCR; TCRdb's version includes in-frame clones alone and lacks a portion of them. The sample lists tens of thousands of clones; about 90% were seen once. The sample consisted of T cells isolated from PBMCs. The receptors stem from a human donor in good health. Both conserved end residues are part of each CDR3. A D gene is named only where the DNA matches it firmly.

TRBJ1-2 | TRBV7-9 | . | CASSEGETYGYTF
TRBJ1-2 | TRBV19 | TRBD1 | CASSTTGVHYGYTF
TRBJ2-7 | TRBV6-1 | . | CATATGLYYEQYF
TRBJ1-5 | TRBV27 | . | CASSLSTYSNQPQHF
TRBJ1-1 | TRBV18 | . | CASSPPQGSHTEAFF
TRBJ2-2 | TRBV4-1 | . | CASSLQGNTGELFF
TRBJ2-3 | TRBV7-2 | TRBD2 | CASSLVGGLAGGRTDTQYF
TRBJ1-5 | TRBV10-3 | . | CAISESREPQHF
TRBJ2-7 | TRBV10-1 | . | CASSQALTGPYEQYF
TRBJ1-1 | TRBV6-5 | TRBD1 | CASSVTGTGTEAFF
TRBJ2-1 | TRBV10-3 | . | CAISESGGPTYNEQFF
TRBJ2-2 | TRBV5-4 | TRBD2 | CASRPSSGSGELFF
TRBJ2-4 | TRBV7-8 | . | CASTLIAGNPSKNIQYF
TRBJ1-5 | TRBV7-2 | TRBD1 | CASSLMGGTGTQPQHF
TRBJ2-2 | TRBV13 | . | CASTGIDSGELFF